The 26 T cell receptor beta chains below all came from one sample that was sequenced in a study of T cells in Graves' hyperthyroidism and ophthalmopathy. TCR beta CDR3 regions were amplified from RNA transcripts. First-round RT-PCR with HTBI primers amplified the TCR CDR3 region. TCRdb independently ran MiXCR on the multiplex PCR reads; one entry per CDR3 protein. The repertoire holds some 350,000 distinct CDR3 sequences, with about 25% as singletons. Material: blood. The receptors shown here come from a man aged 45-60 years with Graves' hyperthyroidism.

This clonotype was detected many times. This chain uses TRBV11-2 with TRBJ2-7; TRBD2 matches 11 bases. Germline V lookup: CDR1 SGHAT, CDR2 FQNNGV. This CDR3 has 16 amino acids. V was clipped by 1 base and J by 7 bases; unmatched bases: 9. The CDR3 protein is CASSLVAGGGQWEQYF. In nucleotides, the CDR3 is TGTGCCAGCAGCTTAGTAGCGGGAGGGGGGCAGTGGGAGCAGTACTTC.

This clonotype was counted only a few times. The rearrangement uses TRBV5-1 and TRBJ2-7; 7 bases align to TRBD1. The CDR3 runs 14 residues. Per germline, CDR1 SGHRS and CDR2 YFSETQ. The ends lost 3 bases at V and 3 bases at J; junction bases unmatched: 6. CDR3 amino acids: CASSSRTGYYEQYF. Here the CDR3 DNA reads TGCGCCAGCAGCTCCAGGACAGGCTACTACGAGCAGTACTTC. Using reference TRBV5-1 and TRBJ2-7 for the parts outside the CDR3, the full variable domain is KAGVTQTPRYLIKTRGQQVTLSCSPISGHRSVSWYQQTPGQGLQFLFEYFSETQRNKGNFPGRFSGRQFSNSRSEMNVSTLELGDSALYLCASSSRTGYYEQYFGPGTRLTVT.

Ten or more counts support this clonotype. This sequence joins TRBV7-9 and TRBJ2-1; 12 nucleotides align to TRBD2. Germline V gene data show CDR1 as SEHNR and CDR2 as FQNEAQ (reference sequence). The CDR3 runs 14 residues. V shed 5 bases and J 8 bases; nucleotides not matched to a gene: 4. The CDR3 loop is CASSRLAGGDEQFF. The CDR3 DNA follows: TGTGCCAGCAGCCGTCTAGCGGGAGGGGATGAGCAGTTCTTC.

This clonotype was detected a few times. The chain's CDR3 is CASSRDSRQPQHF. The CDR3 nucleotides read TGTGCCAGCAGTCGGGACAGTAGGCAGCCCCAGCATTTT. This chain uses TRBV6-1 with TRBJ1-5, with 7 bases matching TRBD1. The CDR3 is 13 residues long. Per the germline V gene, CDR1 is MNHNS and CDR2 is SASEGT. The junction had 5 bases not matched to a gene; V was cut back by 5 bases and J by 7 bases.

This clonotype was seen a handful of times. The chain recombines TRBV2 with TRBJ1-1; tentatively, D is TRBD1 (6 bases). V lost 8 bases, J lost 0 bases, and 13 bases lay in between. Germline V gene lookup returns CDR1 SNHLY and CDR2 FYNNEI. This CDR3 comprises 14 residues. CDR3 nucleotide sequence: TGTGCCAGCGGGGGGCGGTCGATGAACACTGAAGCTTTCTTT. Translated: CASGGRSMNTEAFF.

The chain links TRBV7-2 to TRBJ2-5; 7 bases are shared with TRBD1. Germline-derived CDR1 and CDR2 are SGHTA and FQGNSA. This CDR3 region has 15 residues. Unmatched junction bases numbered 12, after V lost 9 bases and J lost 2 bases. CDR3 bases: TGTGCCAGTAGTCGTCCCCCAGGGGGACAAGAGACCCAGTACTTC. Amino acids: CASSRPPGGQETQYF. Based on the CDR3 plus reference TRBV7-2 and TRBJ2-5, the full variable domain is GAGVSQSPSNKVTEKGKDVELRCDPISGHTALYWYRQSLGQGLEFLIYFQGNSAPDKSGLPSDRFSAERTGGSVSTLTIQRTQQEDSAVYLCASSRPPGGQETQYFGPGTRLLVL.

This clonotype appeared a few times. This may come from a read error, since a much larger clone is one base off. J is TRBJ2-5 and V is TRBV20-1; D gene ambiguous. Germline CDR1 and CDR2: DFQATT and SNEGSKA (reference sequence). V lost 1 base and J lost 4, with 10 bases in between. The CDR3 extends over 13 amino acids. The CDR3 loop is CSARVLLLETQYF. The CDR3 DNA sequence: TGCAGTGCTAGAGTACTACTTCTAGAGACCCAGTACTTC.

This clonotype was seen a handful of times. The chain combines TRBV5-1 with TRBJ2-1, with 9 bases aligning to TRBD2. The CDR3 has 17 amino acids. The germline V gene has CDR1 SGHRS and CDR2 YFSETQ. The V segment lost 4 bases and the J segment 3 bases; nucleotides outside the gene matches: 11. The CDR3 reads CASSPYPTSGLYNEQFF. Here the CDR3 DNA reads TGCGCCAGCAGCCCGTATCCGACTAGCGGACTCTACAATGAGCAGTTCTTC.

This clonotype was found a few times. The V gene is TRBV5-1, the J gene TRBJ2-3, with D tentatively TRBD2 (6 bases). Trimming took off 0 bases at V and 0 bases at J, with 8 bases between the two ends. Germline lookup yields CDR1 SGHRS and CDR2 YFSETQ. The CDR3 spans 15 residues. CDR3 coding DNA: TGCGCCAGCAGCTTGGGGACTATTAGCACAGATACGCAGTATTTT. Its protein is CASSLGTISTDTQYF.

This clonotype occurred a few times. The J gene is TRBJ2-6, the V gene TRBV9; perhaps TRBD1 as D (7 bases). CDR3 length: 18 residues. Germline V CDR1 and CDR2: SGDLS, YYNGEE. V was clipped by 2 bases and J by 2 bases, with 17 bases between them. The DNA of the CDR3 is TGTGCCAGCAGCGTCGACAGGGAAGGGACTGCTGGGGCCAACGTCCTGACTTTC. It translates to CASSVDREGTAGANVLTF.

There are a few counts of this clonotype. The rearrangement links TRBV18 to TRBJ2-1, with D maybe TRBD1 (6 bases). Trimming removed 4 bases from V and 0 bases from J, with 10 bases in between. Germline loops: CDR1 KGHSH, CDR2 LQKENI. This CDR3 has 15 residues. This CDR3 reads CASSRTTGSYNEQFF. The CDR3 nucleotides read TGTGCCAGCTCACGGACGACAGGCTCCTACAATGAGCAGTTCTTC.

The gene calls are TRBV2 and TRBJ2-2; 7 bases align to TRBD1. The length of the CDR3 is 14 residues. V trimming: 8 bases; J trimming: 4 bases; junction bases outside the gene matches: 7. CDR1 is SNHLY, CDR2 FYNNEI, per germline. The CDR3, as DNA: TGTGCCAGCGGGGGACAGTGGTTCACCGGGGAGCTGTTTTTT. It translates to CASGGQWFTGELFF.

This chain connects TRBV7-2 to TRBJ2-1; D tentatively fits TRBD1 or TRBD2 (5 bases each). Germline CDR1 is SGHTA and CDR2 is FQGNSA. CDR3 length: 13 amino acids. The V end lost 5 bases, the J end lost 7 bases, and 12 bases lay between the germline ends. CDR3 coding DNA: TGTGCCAGCAGCCCTCGGGGCCCTAATGAGCAGTTCTTC. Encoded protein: CASSPRGPNEQFF.

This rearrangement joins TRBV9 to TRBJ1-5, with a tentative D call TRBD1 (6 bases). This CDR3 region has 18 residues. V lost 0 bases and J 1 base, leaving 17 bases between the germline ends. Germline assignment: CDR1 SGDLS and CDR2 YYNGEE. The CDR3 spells CASSVVREEGVSNQPQHF. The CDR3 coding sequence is TGTGCCAGCAGCGTAGTGAGGGAGGAGGGGGTGAGCAATCAGCCCCAGCATTTT. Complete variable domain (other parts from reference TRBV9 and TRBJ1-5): DSGVTQTPKHLITATGQRVTLRCSPRSGDLSVYWYQQSLDQGLQFLIQYYNGEERAKGNILERFSAQQFPDLHSELNLSSLELGDSALYFCASSVVREEGVSNQPQHFGDGTRLSIL.

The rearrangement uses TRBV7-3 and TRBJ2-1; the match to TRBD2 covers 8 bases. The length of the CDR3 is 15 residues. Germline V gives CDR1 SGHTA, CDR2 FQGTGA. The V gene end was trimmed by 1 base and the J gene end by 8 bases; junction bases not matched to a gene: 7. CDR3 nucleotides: TGTGCCAGCAGCTTAAGGCTAGCGGGTTTGGATGAGCAGTTCTTC. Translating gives CASSLRLAGLDEQFF.

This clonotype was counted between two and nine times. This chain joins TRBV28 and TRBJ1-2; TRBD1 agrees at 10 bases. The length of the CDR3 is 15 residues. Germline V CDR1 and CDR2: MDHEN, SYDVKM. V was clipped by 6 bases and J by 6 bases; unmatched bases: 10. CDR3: CASRLGTGVQNGYTF. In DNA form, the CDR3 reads TGTGCCAGCAGACTAGGGACAGGGGTACAAAATGGCTACACCTTC.

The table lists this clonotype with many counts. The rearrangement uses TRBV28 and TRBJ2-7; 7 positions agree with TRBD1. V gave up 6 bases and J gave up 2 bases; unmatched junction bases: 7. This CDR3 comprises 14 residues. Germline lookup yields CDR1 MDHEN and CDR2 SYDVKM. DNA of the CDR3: TGTGCCAGCAGCAGGGGGAAACCCCCCTACGAGCAGTACTTC. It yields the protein CASSRGKPPYEQYF.

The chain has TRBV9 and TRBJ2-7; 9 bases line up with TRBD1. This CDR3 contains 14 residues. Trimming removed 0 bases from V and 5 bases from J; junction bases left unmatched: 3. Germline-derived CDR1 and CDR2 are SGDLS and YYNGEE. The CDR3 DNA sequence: TGTGCCAGCAGCGTAGAGGGACAGGGTGACGAGCAGTACTTC. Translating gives CASSVEGQGDEQYF.

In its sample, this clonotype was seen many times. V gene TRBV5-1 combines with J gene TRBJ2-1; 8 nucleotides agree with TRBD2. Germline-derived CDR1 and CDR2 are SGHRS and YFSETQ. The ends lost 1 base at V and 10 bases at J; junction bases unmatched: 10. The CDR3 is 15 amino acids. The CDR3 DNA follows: TGCGCCAGCAGCTTGACTAGCGGACCGATGAAGGAGCAGTTCTTC. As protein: CASSLTSGPMKEQFF.

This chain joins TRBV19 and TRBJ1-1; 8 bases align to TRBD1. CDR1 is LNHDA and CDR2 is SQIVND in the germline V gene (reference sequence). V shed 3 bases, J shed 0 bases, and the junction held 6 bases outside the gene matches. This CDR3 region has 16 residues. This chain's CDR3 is CASSMLQGALNTEAFF. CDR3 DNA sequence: TGTGCCAGTAGTATGTTGCAGGGGGCCTTGAACACTGAAGCTTTCTTT. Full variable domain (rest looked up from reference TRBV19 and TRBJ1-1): DGGITQSPKYLFRKEGQNVTLSCEQNLNHDAMYWYRQDPGQGLRLIYYSQIVNDFQKGDIAEGYSVSREKKESFPLTVTSAQKNPTAFYLCASSMLQGALNTEAFFGQGTRLTVV.

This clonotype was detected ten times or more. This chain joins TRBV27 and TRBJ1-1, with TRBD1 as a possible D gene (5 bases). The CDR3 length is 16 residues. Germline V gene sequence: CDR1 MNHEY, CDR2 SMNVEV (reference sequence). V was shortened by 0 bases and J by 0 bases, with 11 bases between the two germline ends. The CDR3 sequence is CASSLSGGPLNTEAFF. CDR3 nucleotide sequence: TGTGCCAGCAGTTTATCGGGGGGACCTTTGAACACTGAAGCTTTCTTT.

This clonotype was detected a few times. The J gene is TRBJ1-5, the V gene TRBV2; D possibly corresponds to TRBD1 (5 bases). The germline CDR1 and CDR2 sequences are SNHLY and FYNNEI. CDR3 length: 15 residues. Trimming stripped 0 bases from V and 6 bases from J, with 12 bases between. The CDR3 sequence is CASSEAGGYGQPQHF. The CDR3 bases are TGTGCCAGCAGTGAAGCGGGGGGATACGGTCAGCCCCAGCATTTT. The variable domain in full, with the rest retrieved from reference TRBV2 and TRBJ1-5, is EPEVTQTPSHQVTQMGQEVILRCVPISNHLYFYWYRQILGQKVEFLVSFYNNEISEKSEIFDDQFSVERPDGSNFTLKIRSTKLEDSAMYFCASSEAGGYGQPQHFGDGTRLSIL.

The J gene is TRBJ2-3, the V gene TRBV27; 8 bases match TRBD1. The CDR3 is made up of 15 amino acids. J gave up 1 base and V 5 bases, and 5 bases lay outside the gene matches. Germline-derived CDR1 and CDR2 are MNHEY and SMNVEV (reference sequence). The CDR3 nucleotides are TGTGCCAGCAGTGCCGGACAGGGAGGCACAGATACGCAGTATTTT. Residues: CASSAGQGGTDTQYF.

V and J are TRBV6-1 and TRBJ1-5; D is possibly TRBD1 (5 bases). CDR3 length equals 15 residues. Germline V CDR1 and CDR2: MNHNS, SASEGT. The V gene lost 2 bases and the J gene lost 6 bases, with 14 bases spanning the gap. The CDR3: CASSESVQGFQPQHF. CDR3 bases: TGTGCCAGCAGTGAATCTGTTCAGGGTTTTCAGCCCCAGCATTTT.

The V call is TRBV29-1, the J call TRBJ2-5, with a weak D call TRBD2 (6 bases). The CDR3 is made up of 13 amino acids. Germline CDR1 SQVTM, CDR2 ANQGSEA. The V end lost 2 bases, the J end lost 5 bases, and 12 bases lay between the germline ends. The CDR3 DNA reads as TGCAGCGTTGAATATGCGGGGCAGGAGACCCAGTACTTC. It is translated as CSVEYAGQETQYF. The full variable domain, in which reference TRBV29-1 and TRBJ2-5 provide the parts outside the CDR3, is SAVISQKPSRDICQRGTSLTIQCQVDSQVTMMFWYRQQPGQSLTLIATANQGSEATYESGFVIDKFPISRPNLTFSTLTVSNMSPEDSSIYLCSVEYAGQETQYFGPGTRLLVL.

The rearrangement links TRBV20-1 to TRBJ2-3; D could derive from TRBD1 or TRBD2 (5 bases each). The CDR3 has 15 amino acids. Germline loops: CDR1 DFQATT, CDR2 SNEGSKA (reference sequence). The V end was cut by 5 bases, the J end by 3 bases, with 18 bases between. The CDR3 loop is CSAGPGPPMTDTQYF. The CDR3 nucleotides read TGCAGTGCTGGACCGGGACCCCCTATGACAGATACGCAGTATTTT.